Listed below are T cell receptor beta chains from one sample, sequenced in a study of neurological immune-mediated disorders. TCRdb called the 5' RACE reads again in MiXCR, with one record for every CDR3 protein. The sample consists of some 38,000 distinct CDR3 sequences, nearly 5% of them appearing once. Sequenced material: CD4+ T cells from blood. These receptors came from a man aged 18 to 30 in good health. The CDR3 runs from the conserved cysteine through the conserved F or W. A D gene is named only where the DNA matches it firmly. The size entry gives once, few, many or a size class.

clone size	D gene	V gene	CDR3 length	J gene	CDR3 DNA	CDR3 protein
many	.	TRBV5-1	14	TRBJ2-3	TGCGCCAGCAGCGCCCTAGAGTCCACAGATACGCAGTATTTT	CASSALESTDTQYF
many	.	TRBV4-2	14	TRBJ1-1	TGTGCCAGCAGCCAAGAACGCTGGAACACTGAAGCTTTCTTT	CASSQERWNTEAFF
many	.	TRBV12-3/TRBV12-4	10	TRBJ2-1	TGTGCCAGCAGTCGCTTTGAGCAGTTCTTC	CASSRFEQFF
many	.	TRBV7-2	14	TRBJ2-5	TGTGCCAGCAGTCAAGTGGTAGGAAAAGAGACCCAGTACTTC	CASSQVVGKETQYF
many	.	TRBV24-1	13	TRBJ1-2	TGTGCCACCAGTGCCGGGACCGAGTATGGCTACACCTTC	CATSAGTEYGYTF
many	TRBD1	TRBV7-3	15	TRBJ1-6	TGTGCCAGCAGCTTAATGACAGGGGACAATTCACCCCTCCACTTT	CASSLMTGDNSPLHF
many	TRBD1	TRBV7-9	13	TRBJ2-3	TGTGCCAACGACAGGGGGAGCACAGATACGCAGTATTTT	CANDRGSTDTQYF
many	.	TRBV2	14	TRBJ1-5	TGTGCCAGCAGAGGTCGGCAGGGCAATCAGCCCCAGCATTTT	CASRGRQGNQPQHF
many	TRBD1	TRBV27	16	TRBJ1-1	TGTGCCAGCAGACCGAATGGGGACAGGATGAACACTGAAGCTTTCTTT	CASRPNGDRMNTEAFF
many	TRBD1	TRBV12-3/TRBV12-4	14	TRBJ2-2	TGTGCCAGCACCGGGACAGGGAACACCGGGGAGCTGTTTTTT	CASTGTGNTGELFF